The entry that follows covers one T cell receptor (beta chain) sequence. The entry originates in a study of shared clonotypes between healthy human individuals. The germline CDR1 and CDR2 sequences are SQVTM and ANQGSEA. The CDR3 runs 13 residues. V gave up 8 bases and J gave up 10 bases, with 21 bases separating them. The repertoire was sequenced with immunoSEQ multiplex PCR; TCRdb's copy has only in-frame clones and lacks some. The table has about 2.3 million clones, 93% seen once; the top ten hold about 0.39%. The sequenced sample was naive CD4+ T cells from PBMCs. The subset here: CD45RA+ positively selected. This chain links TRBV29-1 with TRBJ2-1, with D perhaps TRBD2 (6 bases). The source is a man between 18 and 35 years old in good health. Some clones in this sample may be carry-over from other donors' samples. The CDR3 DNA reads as TGCAGCTCGCACACCGGGGGAGGAGGGGAGCAGTTCTTC. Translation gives CSSHTGGGGEQFF.